A single sample gave rise to the 14 T cell receptor beta chains below, sequenced in a study of blood T cell repertoires in COVID-19. Sequenced by immunoSEQ multiplex PCR; TCRdb stores in-frame clones only, minus some. This sample yields 52,000 or so clones, of which 87% are seen a single time; 3.6% belongs to the top ten. Sequenced material: peripheral blood. Source of these receptors: a middle-aged man with COVID-19, enrolled during active disease.

The chain employs TRBV5-1 and TRBJ2-1; D possibly corresponds to TRBD2 (5 bases). CDR1 is SGHRS, CDR2 YFSETQ, per germline. V was cut by 4 bases and J by 7 bases, with 12 bases left in between. CDR3 length: 13 residues. The CDR3 loop is CASSLQAENEQFF. CDR3 in DNA: TGCGCCAGCAGCCTTCAAGCGGAAAATGAGCAGTTCTTC.

This clone was counted a few times. The gene calls are TRBV25-1 and TRBJ2-5; TRBD2 matches 7 bases. Germline lookup yields CDR1 MGHDK and CDR2 SYGVNS. This CDR3 spans 14 amino acids. The trim removed 1 base at V and 4 bases at J, leaving 3 bases unmatched. CDR3: CASSEWGGGETQYF. CDR3 coding DNA: TGTGCCAGCAGTGAATGGGGGGGAGGAGAGACCCAGTACTTC.

The chain couples TRBV3-1 (or the pseudogene TRBV3-2) to TRBJ1-3; D unclear. The germline V gene encodes CDR1 LGHDT and CDR2 YNNKEL (reference sequence). V was shortened by 0 bases and J by 16 bases, with 13 bases between the two germline ends. The CDR3 consists of 12 residues. The CDR3 loop is CASSQDEQRRYF. The CDR3 nucleotides read TGTGCCAGCAGCCAAGATGAGCAAAGGAGGTATTTT.

The rearrangement joins TRBV30 to TRBJ2-2, with a weak D call TRBD2 (6 bases). V was clipped by 0 bases and J by 4 bases, with 9 bases between them. This CDR3 region has 14 residues. Germline CDR1 and CDR2: GTSNPN and SVGIG (reference sequence). The CDR3 protein is CAWSVPGSTGELFF. In DNA, the CDR3 is TGTGCCTGGAGTGTCCCCGGGAGCACCGGGGAGCTGTTTTTT.

The chain recombines TRBV10-3 with TRBJ2-3; 16 bases line up with TRBD2. This CDR3 has 18 residues. Germline loops: CDR1 ENHRY, CDR2 SYGVKD. V dropped 3 bases and J dropped 5; count of bases not matched to a gene: 8. CDR3 bases: TGTGCCATCAGTGACCCCGGGACTAGCGGGGGGGAAGGAGATACGCAGTATTTT. Translated, it gives CAISDPGTSGGEGDTQYF.

V is TRBV2 and J is TRBJ1-1, with D possibly matching TRBD1 (5 bases). CDR3 size: 13 residues. Per the germline V gene, CDR1 is SNHLY and CDR2 is FYNNEI. V shed 7 bases and J shed 5 bases, with 14 bases lying between them. This CDR3 is CASMKGVGTEAFF. CDR3 coding DNA: TGTGCCAGCATGAAAGGGGTGGGGACTGAAGCTTTCTTT.

In nucleotides, the CDR3 is TGTGCCATCAGGATCACCGGGACAGCGAACACTGAAGCTTTCTTT. Residues: CAIRITGTANTEAFF. V is TRBV10-3 and J is TRBJ1-1; TRBD1 agrees at 7 bases. Unmatched junction bases numbered 8, after V lost 6 bases and J lost 1 base. CDR3 length: 15 residues. Germline V gives CDR1 ENHRY, CDR2 SYGVKD.

This rearrangement joins TRBV5-1 to TRBJ2-5, with a possible D match to TRBD1 (5 bases). This CDR3 is 15 amino acids long. Trimming pared 0 bases from V and 0 bases from J, leaving 9 bases between. CDR1 is SGHRS, CDR2 YFSETQ, per germline. The CDR3 region has the DNA TGCGCCAGCAGCTTGGGACAGTATCACCAAGAGACCCAGTACTTC. Its protein product is CASSLGQYHQETQYF.

The chain carries TRBV27 and TRBJ1-1; D might be TRBD1 (5 bases). Trimming removed 3 bases from V and 3 bases from J, with 11 bases in between. CDR1 is MNHEY, CDR2 SMNVEV, per germline (reference sequence). This CDR3 has 14 amino acids. CDR3 nucleotides: TGTGCCAGCAGTTTGCAGGGATTGGACACTGAAGCTTTCTTT. Translated: CASSLQGLDTEAFF.

V is TRBV29-1 and J is TRBJ2-1; 10 nucleotides align to TRBD2. The CDR3 length is 16 residues. Germline V CDR1 and CDR2: SQVTM, ANQGSEA. The ends lost 3 bases at V and 9 bases at J; junction bases unmatched: 14. In DNA, the CDR3 is TGCAGCGTTGATTCCCGCAGCGGGGGGGCCGATCGTGAGCAGTTCTTC. It translates to CSVDSRSGGADREQFF.

V usage is TRBV4-1 and J usage is TRBJ1-6; TRBD1 matches at 9 bases. CDR1 and CDR2 (germline): MGHRA, YSYEKL. V lost 3 bases to trimming and J lost 9 bases; unmatched junction nucleotides: 12. The CDR3 runs 17 residues. The DNA for the CDR3 is TGCGCCAGCAGCCAGGAATTCGCGGGACAGGGCGTTTCACCCCTCCACTTT. Encoded protein: CASSQEFAGQGVSPLHF.

This rearrangement joins TRBV24-1 to TRBJ1-2, with D possibly TRBD1 on 5 matching bases. Germline CDR1 is KGHDR and CDR2 is SFDVKD. The CDR3 is 14 residues long. V was trimmed by 7 bases and J by 2 bases, leaving 13 bases between them. In DNA form, the CDR3 reads TGTGCCACCAGCACTCCGACAGTCAACTATGGCTACACCTTC. Protein sequence: CATSTPTVNYGYTF.

This clone was counted once. The rearrangement links TRBV7-6 to TRBJ2-5; 7 bases map to TRBD1. Trimming removed 3 bases from V and 5 bases from J; junction bases left unmatched: 3. This CDR3 spans 13 amino acids. Germline V gene data show CDR1 as SGHVS and CDR2 as FNYEAQ. DNA for the CDR3: TGTGCCAGCAGCTTTACAGGGGTGGAGACCCAGTACTTC. Amino acid sequence: CASSFTGVETQYF.

This clone appeared a single time. The rearrangement joins TRBV10-1 to TRBJ2-2, with D possibly being TRBD1 (6 bases). The CDR3 is 14 amino acids. Trimming pared 4 bases from V and 4 bases from J, leaving 10 bases between. From germline, CDR1 is WNHNN and CDR2 SYGVQD (reference sequence). The CDR3 loop is CASSGTATTGELFF. CDR3 sequence (DNA): TGCGCCAGCAGTGGGACAGCCACCACCGGGGAGCTGTTTTTT.